The TCR beta chain described here comes from a study of human T cells and chemical hapten exposure (dated by TCRdb to 2020 to 2023). A note on the overall study: For sensitization, 2% DPC in acetone was applied to a roughly 2 cm by roughly 2 cm area of upper inner arm skin. Libraries were combined into a pool for sequencing, and differences in TCR yield between samples came mainly from small differences in library volumes within the pool. Patch tests used Finn chambers with 0.01% DPC on the upper back, scored after 6 days by International Contact Dermatitis Research Group standards. Blood for TCR sequencing was provided by twenty-nine alopecia patients at one to four time points (pre-sensitization, 2, 6 and 24 weeks). Most of the patients in the cohort were female, and the cohort covered alopecia areata with under or over 50% scalp involvement, alopecia totalis and alopecia universalis. In alopecia patients, the study followed how the peripheral blood TCR repertoire changed in vivo over primary and secondary sensitization to diphenylcyclopropenone (DPC), a hapten. Patient blood was sampled pre-sensitization (week 0) and at 2, 6 and about 24 weeks after DPC sensitization. Patients additionally received weekly therapeutic DPC doses to the scalp throughout the roughly 25-week study period. Points the paper makes about the study in general: Compared with pre-sensitization or healthy control sets, expanded TCRs formed significantly more large CDR3 similarity clusters, which is consistent with antigen-driven responses. Because every patient had alopecia, a presumed autoimmune disease, the patients' immune response might differ from that of healthy individuals. Repeated subsampling changed both the strength of the expansion versus patch-test correlation and the threshold at which the correlation became significant. DPC sensitization did not change the number of TCRs with a frequency above 1 in 1000, and there was no evidence of changes in global repertoire structure. Patch test score was positively correlated with the number of PT1 expanded TCRs, with significance at thresholds 8, 16 and 32 but not at 4.

As concerns this clonotype: The specificity of this receptor is unknown. The sample holds no much larger clone one base away, and base qualities are not on file.

What the time point label conveys for this sample: patch test 2, 6 weeks after DPC sensitization. The treatment or condition label, as the study defines it: therapeutic diphenylcyclopropenone sensitization with weekly scalp DPC. At every patch-test visit, the blood draw took place before the patch test was put on. To be eligible, patients had to be aged 18 to 70, diagnosed with alopecia and judged suitable for DPC therapy, while pregnant patients were excluded. Unfractionated whole blood was collected in Tempus Blood RNA tubes, and total RNA was extracted from that blood. The library was produced with RACE. Data came from a NextSeq 500. During library preparation, unique molecular identifiers were attached to individual cDNA molecules so that TCRs could be counted quantitatively and reproducibly. For every blood RNA sample, sequencing covered both the TCR alpha and TCR beta chains. The authors' pipeline ran thus. A median of around 100,000 TCRs per sample was observed, with a range of roughly 20,000 to 700,000. V, J and CDR3 annotation of the TCR reads was performed with the Decombinator software suite. For PS versus PT1 abundance plots, all samples were subsampled to the same number of TCRs (28,000). Expanded TCRs were defined as absent before sensitization and observed at least eight times at the 2-week time point. TCRdb ran its own pipeline on the public reads, namely fastp trimming at Q25 and MiXCR clone calling, and kept in-frame beta chains. Rows with one shared CDR3 protein collapse into an entry with the most common genes and DNA. The V and J calls were not made by the authors but by TCRdb's processing. For this sample the table gives more than 110,000 distinct CDR3 sequences, of which about 10% were detected only once. More than 1.1% of the sample is taken by the ten largest.

The sequencing here drew on whole blood, taken in connection with sensitization to the hapten diphenylcyclopropenone (DPC). This receptor was identified in a woman aged 50 to 60 with alopecia areata. Some clones in this sample may be carry-over from other donors' samples.

The CDR3 sequence is CASSLLGTPLDTQYF. The DNA sequence follows: TGTGCCAGCAGCTTATTGGGGACCCCGCTAGATACGCAGTATTTT. The chain joins TRBV13 to TRBJ2-3; the D gene is possibly TRBD1 or TRBD2, with 5 bases matching each. The CDR3 measures 15 amino acids from cysteine to phenylalanine. Here the CDR3 DNA is all that survives: 45 bases in frame from base 1. The junction shows trimming of 2 bases on V and 5 bases on J, plus 14 bases between the germline ends. CDR1 PRHDT and CDR2 FYEKMQ are derived from the germline V gene (reference sequence).